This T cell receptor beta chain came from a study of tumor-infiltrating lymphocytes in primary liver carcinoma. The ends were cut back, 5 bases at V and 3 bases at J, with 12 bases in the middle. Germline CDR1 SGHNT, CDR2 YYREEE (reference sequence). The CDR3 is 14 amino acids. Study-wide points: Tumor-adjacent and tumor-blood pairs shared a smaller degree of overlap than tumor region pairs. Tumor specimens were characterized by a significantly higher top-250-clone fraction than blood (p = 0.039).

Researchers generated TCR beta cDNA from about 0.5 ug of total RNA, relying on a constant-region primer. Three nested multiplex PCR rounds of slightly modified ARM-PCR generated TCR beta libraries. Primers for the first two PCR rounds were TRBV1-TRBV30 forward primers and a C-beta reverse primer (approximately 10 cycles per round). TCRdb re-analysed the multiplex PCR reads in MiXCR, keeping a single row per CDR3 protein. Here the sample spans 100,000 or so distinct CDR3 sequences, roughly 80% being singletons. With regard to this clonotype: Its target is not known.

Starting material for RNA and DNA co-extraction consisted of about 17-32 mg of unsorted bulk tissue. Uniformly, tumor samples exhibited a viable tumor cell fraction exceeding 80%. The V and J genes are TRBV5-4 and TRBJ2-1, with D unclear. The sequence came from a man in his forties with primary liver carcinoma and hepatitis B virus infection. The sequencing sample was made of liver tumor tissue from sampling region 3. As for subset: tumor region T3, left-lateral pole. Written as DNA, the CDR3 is TGTGCCAGCAGTTCGCAGTGGAACTACAATGAGCAGTTCTTC. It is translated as CASSSQWNYNEQFF.